This TCR beta chain was recorded in a study of radiotherapy plus CTLA-4 blockade in lung cancer. Using immunoSEQ multiplex PCR, the repertoire was profiled, and TCRdb retains in-frame clones only, with some absent. The table records under 50,000 clones, just over 85% of them present only once. This clone was detected only once. Deletions cut 2 bases from V and 1 base from J, with 14 bases between. CDR1 SGHAT and CDR2 FQNNGV come from the germline V gene. The CDR3 sequence is 16 residues long. The gene calls are TRBV11-2 and TRBJ1-1, with D possibly being TRBD1 (6 bases). This receptor was taken from a human donor with non-small cell lung cancer whose response to radiotherapy plus ipilimumab could not be evaluated. The sequencing used peripheral blood, collected from a patient treated with radiotherapy plus ipilimumab. In DNA, the CDR3 is TGTGCCAGCAGCTTAATACCCGGGACAAAGAACACTGAAGCTTTCTTT. Amino acids: CASSLIPGTKNTEAFF.